One sample yielded the 21 T cell receptor beta chains listed below, sequenced in a study of human T cells and chemical hapten exposure. MiXCR, applied by TCRdb to the RACE reads, yields one record per CDR3 protein. The data contain some 200,000 distinct CDR3 sequences, 30% of them singletons. Indicated time point: pre-sensitization, week 0. Treatment reported: therapeutic diphenylcyclopropenone sensitization with weekly scalp DPC. The starting material was whole blood, obtained in connection with sensitization to the hapten diphenylcyclopropenone (DPC). The receptors here all came from a woman younger than 45 with alopecia areata. Some clones in this sample may be carry-over from other donors' samples.

This clonotype was counted only a few times. This sequence joins TRBV4-2 and TRBJ1-1; D unclear. Germline V CDR1 and CDR2: LGHNA, YNFKEQ. The V end lost 4 bases, the J end lost 3 bases, and 6 bases lay between the germline ends. The CDR3 is made up of 12 amino acids. Written as DNA, the CDR3 is TGTGCCAGCAGCCCAGGATACACTGAAGCTTTCTTT. Translated, it gives CASSPGYTEAFF.

The gene calls are TRBV27 and TRBJ2-1, with TRBD2 matching 11 bases. The CDR3 has 15 residues. V lost 3 bases and J lost 10; bases outside the gene matches: 8. Germline CDR1 and CDR2: MNHEY and SMNVEV (reference sequence). CDR3 protein: CASSLGSGGAGEQFF. CDR3 sequence (DNA): TGTGCCAGCAGTTTGGGTAGCGGGGGGGCCGGAGAGCAGTTCTTC.

The chain recombines TRBV7-9 with TRBJ1-2, with D unclear. CDR3 length equals 13 residues. Looked up from germline, CDR1 is SEHNR and CDR2 is FQNEAQ (reference sequence). V lost 4 bases to trimming and J lost 6 bases, with 12 bases between them. CDR3 protein: CASSYGSVDGYTF. CDR3 DNA sequence: TGTGCCAGCAGCTATGGTTCTGTCGATGGCTACACCTTC.

The chain uses TRBV2 and TRBJ1-5; D uncertain. Trimming left V 7 bases short and J 1 base short, with 11 bases between. The CDR3 has 14 residues. Per the germline V gene, CDR1 is SNHLY and CDR2 is FYNNEI. The CDR3 DNA sequence: TGTGCCAGCATGAGAGGACTCAGCAATCAGCCCCAGCATTTT. This encodes CASMRGLSNQPQHF.

In this sample, this clonotype turned up a few times. The chain combines TRBV28 with TRBJ1-1; TRBD1 is a possible D gene (6 bases). V was shortened by 5 bases and J by 0 bases, with 19 bases between the two germline ends. The germline CDR1 and CDR2 sequences are MDHEN and SYDVKM. This CDR3 comprises 17 residues. The CDR3 DNA is TGTGCCAGCAGTGAATGGGAAGGGAGGGGGATGAACACTGAAGCTTTCTTT. Amino acid sequence: CASSEWEGRGMNTEAFF.

The CDR3 region has the DNA TGTGCCAGCTCGGGGGGCCTAGCCAAAAACATTCAGTACTTC. It is translated as CASSGGLAKNIQYF. The V gene is TRBV6-6, the J gene TRBJ2-4, with a weak D call TRBD2 (7 bases). Germline V gene lookup returns CDR1 MNHNY and CDR2 SVGAGI (reference sequence). The CDR3 runs 14 residues. Trimming cost V 8 bases and J 0 bases, with 11 bases left between them.

The V and J genes are TRBV2 and TRBJ1-6; TRBD1 agrees at 7 bases. The CDR3 covers 14 residues. Germline loops: CDR1 SNHLY, CDR2 FYNNEI. With V trimmed by 5 bases and J by 10 bases, 8 bases remained unmatched. CDR3 nucleotides: TGTGCCAGCAGTCAAGACAGGGCCGGCTCACCCCTCCACTTT. As protein: CASSQDRAGSPLHF.

This clonotype came up a few times. The chain couples TRBV11-3 to TRBJ2-2; 10 nucleotides align to TRBD2. The CDR3 length is 17 residues. CDR1 is SGHNT, CDR2 YENEEA, per germline. Unmatched junction bases numbered 12, after V lost 8 bases and J lost 3 bases. The CDR3 region is CASSRHASGRDTGELFF. The CDR3 nucleotides read TGTGCCAGCTCAAGACATGCCAGCGGGAGGGACACCGGGGAGCTGTTTTTT.

The chain uses TRBV5-1 and TRBJ2-7; D gene unclear. Trimming shortened V by 0 bases and J by 2 bases, and 15 bases separated the two germline ends. Per germline, CDR1 SGHRS and CDR2 YFSETQ. This CDR3 is built from 16 residues. CDR3 DNA sequence: TGCGCCAGCAGCTTGGTAGGAACGGGTAGCACCTACGAGCAGTACTTC. It is translated as CASSLVGTGSTYEQYF.

This clonotype was seen a handful of times. An end of the junction differs from the germline gene, which may be a read error. The chain couples TRBV28 to TRBJ1-3; no firm D call. Germline lookup yields CDR1 MDHEN and CDR2 SYDVKM. CDR3 length equals 14 residues. The CDR3 is CASTLGSSGNTIYF. The CDR3 bases are TGTGCCAGCACTTTAGGGTCCTCTGGAAACACCATATATTTT. The entire variable domain, with the rest obtained from reference TRBV28 and TRBJ1-3, is as follows: DVKVTQSSRYLVKRTGEKVFLECVQDMDHENMFWYRQDPGLGLRLIYFSYDVKMKEKGDIPEGYSVSREKKERFSLILESASTNQTSMYLCASTLGSSGNTIYFGEGSWLTVV.

This clonotype has just a few counts. CDR3 in amino acids: CASSPGGRAPDTQYF. The CDR3 DNA sequence: TGTGCCAGCAGCCCTGGGGGCAGGGCCCCAGATACGCAGTATTTT. This sequence joins TRBV11-2 and TRBJ2-3; weak D call: TRBD1 (6 bases). This CDR3 contains 15 residues. V was pared by 5 bases and J by 4 bases, with 16 bases between. CDR1 and CDR2 (germline): SGHAT, FQNNGV.

The rearrangement links TRBV4-2 to TRBJ2-1; TRBD2 aligns across 9 bases. The germline V gene encodes CDR1 LGHNA and CDR2 YNFKEQ. Trimming took 3 bases from V and 0 from J; bases not matched to a gene: 3. The CDR3 totals 16 residues. In nucleotides, the CDR3 is TGTGCCAGCAGCCAGCTAGCGGGGAGCTCCTACAATGAGCAGTTCTTC. Residues: CASSQLAGSSYNEQFF.

This clonotype was observed a few times. The chain joins TRBV3-1 to TRBJ2-7, with D unclear. There are 12 residues in the CDR3. In germline, CDR1 is LGHDT, CDR2 YNNKEL (reference sequence). V shed 5 bases and J shed 5 bases, with 10 bases lying between them. The CDR3 sequence: CASSSEYDEQYF. As DNA, the CDR3 is TGTGCCAGCAGCTCCGAATACGACGAGCAGTACTTC.

This clonotype has a handful of counts. The chain links TRBV20-1 to TRBJ2-5; tentatively, D is TRBD2 (6 bases). The CDR3 spans 13 residues. CDR1 and CDR2 (germline): DFQATT, SNEGSKA (reference sequence). The V and J ends lost 3 bases and 1 base respectively, with 9 bases between them. The CDR3 DNA reads as TGCAGTGCTAGCGGGAGCACCCAAGAGACCCAGTACTTC. It codes for CSASGSTQETQYF.

This clonotype was recorded only once. This chain connects TRBV5-1 to TRBJ1-6; D not resolved. CDR3 length: 15 amino acids. The germline gives CDR1 SGHRS, CDR2 YFSETQ. The V gene lost 7 bases and the J gene lost 8 bases, with 19 bases spanning the gap. CDR3 coding DNA: TGCGCCAGCCGCCCAGTCCCCTCGTCTGATTCACCCCTCCACTTT. Protein product: CASRPVPSSDSPLHF.

V usage is TRBV7-2 and J usage is TRBJ1-2, with 7 bases fitting TRBD1. This CDR3 is built from 13 residues. V was clipped by 2 bases and J by 8 bases; unmatched bases: 5. The germline gives CDR1 SGHTA, CDR2 FQGNSA. This CDR3 reads CASSLWQGGGYTF. The CDR3 bases are TGTGCCAGCAGCTTATGGCAGGGGGGAGGCTACACCTTC.

The genes are TRBV11-2 and TRBJ2-5; D perhaps matches TRBD1 (5 bases). Per the germline V gene, CDR1 is SGHAT and CDR2 is FQNNGV. CDR3 length: 14 amino acids. V gave up 4 bases and J gave up 1 base, with 10 bases separating them. This CDR3 is CASSSGHVQETQYF. CDR3 nucleotide sequence: TGTGCCAGCAGCTCTGGACACGTCCAAGAGACCCAGTACTTC.

CDR3 in DNA: TGTGCCAGCAGCTCGCTAGCGGATAACACCGGGGAGCTGTTTTTT. This sequence encodes CASSSLADNTGELFF. The rearrangement links TRBV7-9 to TRBJ2-2; 7 nucleotides agree with TRBD2. The V segment lost 4 bases and the J segment 2 bases; nucleotides outside the gene matches: 4. CDR1 and CDR2 (germline): SEHNR, FQNEAQ (reference sequence). The CDR3 has 15 residues.

This clonotype has more than one count but fewer than ten. This sequence joins TRBV24-1 and TRBJ1-2; D not resolved. This CDR3 comprises 12 residues. The V gene lost 4 bases and the J gene lost 4 bases, with 6 bases spanning the gap. The germline CDR1 and CDR2 sequences are KGHDR and SFDVKD. In DNA form, the CDR3 reads TGTGCCACCAGTGACGAGATCTATGGCTACACCTTC. This sequence encodes CATSDEIYGYTF.

V and J are TRBV7-2 and TRBJ2-7, with 9 bases aligning to TRBD2. Per germline, CDR1 SGHTA and CDR2 FQGNSA. This CDR3 spans 13 amino acids. The junction had 6 bases not matched to a gene; V was cut back by 6 bases and J by 6 bases. The CDR3 coding sequence is TGTGCCAGCAGACCCGGGACTAGCCTCGAGCAGTACTTC. This encodes CASRPGTSLEQYF.

This clonotype showed up many times. The genes are TRBV10-3 and TRBJ2-7, with TRBD2 identical over 11 bases. The CDR3 is 16 residues long. After removal of 3 bases from V and 2 bases from J, the junction contained 6 bases not matched to a gene. Germline CDR1 reads ENHRY; CDR2 reads SYGVKD. The CDR3 sequence: CAISDPGTSGAYEQYF. The CDR3 nucleotides are TGTGCCATCAGTGACCCCGGGACTAGCGGAGCCTACGAGCAGTACTTC.